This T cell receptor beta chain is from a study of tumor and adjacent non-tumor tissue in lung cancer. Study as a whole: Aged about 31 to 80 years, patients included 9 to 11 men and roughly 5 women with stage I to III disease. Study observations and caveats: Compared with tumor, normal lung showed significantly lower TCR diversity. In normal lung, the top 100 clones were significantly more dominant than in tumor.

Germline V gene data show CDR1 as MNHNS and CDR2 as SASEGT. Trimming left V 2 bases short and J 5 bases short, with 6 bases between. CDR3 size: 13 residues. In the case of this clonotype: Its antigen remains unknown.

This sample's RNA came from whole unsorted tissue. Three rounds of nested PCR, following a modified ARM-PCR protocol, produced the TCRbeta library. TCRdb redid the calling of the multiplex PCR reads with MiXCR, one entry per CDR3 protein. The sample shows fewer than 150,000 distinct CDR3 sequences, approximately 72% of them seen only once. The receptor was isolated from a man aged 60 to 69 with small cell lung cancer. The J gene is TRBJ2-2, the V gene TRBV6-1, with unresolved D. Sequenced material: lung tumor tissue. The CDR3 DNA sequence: TGTGCCAGCAGTGAATTGGAAACCGGGGAGCTGTTTTTT. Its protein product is CASSELETGELFF.